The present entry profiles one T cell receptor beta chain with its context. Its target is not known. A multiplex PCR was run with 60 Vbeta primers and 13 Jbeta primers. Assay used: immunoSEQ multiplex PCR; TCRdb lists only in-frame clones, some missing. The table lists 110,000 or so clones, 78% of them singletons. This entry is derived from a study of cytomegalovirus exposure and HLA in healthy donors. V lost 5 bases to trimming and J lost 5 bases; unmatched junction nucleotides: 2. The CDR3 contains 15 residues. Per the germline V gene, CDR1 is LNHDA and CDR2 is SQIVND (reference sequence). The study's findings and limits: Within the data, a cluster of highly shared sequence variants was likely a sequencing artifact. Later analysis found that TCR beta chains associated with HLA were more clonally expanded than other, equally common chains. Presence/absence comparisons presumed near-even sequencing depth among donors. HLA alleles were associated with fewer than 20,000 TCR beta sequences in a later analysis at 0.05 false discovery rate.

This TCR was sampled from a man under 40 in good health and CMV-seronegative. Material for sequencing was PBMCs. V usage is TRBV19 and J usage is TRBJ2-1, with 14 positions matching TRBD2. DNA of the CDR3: TGTGCCAGTAGTTTGGGACTAGCGGGAGACAATGAGCAGTTCTTC. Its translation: CASSLGLAGDNEQFF.